These 20 T cell receptor beta chains were all obtained from the same sample, sequenced in a study of regulatory T cells in long-lasting Graves disease. As to time point: persistent/refractory GD, antithyroid drugs over 5 years with positive TRAb. The TCR library was prepared using RNA isolated from PBMCs. Libraries of TCR beta came from iRepertoire HTBI primers plus Arm-PCR of CDR3 regions. MiXCR was run by TCRdb on the multiplex PCR reads, yielding one entry per CDR3 protein. The sample yields more than 650,000 distinct CDR3 sequences, around 32% seen once. The sequencing here drew on peripheral blood mononuclear cells (PBMCs), taken when the disease was refractory, from a patient treated with antithyroid drugs. Receptors originate from a female donor with Graves disease.

Worth noting for this clonotype: A far larger clone differs by one base, so this is likely a read error. J is TRBJ1-6 and V is TRBV28; unclear D gene. The CDR3 extends over 13 amino acids. Trimming cost V 5 bases and J 7 bases, with 9 bases left between them. Germline V gives CDR1 MDHEN, CDR2 SYDVKM. Here the CDR3 reads CASSEVGNSPLHF. The CDR3 bases are TGTGCCAGCAGTGAAGTTGGGAATTCACCCCTCCACTTT.

This clonotype was picked up many times. V is TRBV15 and J is TRBJ1-5; no reliable D call. Germline CDR1 reads LNHNV; CDR2 reads YYDKDF (reference sequence). There are 14 residues in the CDR3. Trimming left V 3 bases short and J 0 bases short, with 6 bases between. CDR3 nucleotides: TGTGCCACCAGCAGGTGGGATAGCAATCAGCCCCAGCATTTT. Protein sequence: CATSRWDSNQPQHF.

The chain combines TRBV7-2 with TRBJ1-2; D gene ambiguous. Trimming shortened V by 2 bases and J by 6 bases, and 16 bases separated the two germline ends. From germline, CDR1 is SGHTA and CDR2 FQGNSA. There are 15 residues in the CDR3. In DNA form, the CDR3 reads TGTGCCAGCAGCTTATCCCCCTGGACGGCGAATGGCTACACCTTC. Translation gives CASSLSPWTANGYTF.

The genes are TRBV7-3 and TRBJ2-7; D perhaps matches TRBD2 (6 bases). From germline, CDR1 is SGHTA and CDR2 FQGTGA. Trimming removed 5 bases at V and 6 bases at J, with 17 bases between. The CDR3 spans 14 residues. The CDR3 spells CASSPHIGRFEQYF. CDR3 nucleotide sequence: TGTGCCAGCAGCCCCCATATAGGGAGGTTCGAGCAGTACTTC.

The chain joins TRBV5-1 to TRBJ1-2, with a possible D match to TRBD1 (5 bases). The CDR3 contains 15 residues. The germline V and J ends were trimmed by 4 bases and 4 bases, with 17 bases remaining between them. The germline gives CDR1 SGHRS, CDR2 YFSETQ. Here the CDR3 reads CASSPGATGGYGYTF. The CDR3 nucleotides are TGCGCCAGCAGCCCCGGGGCGACCGGTGGCTATGGCTACACCTTC.

This clonotype was counted many times. CDR3 coding DNA: TGTGCCAGCAGCTTGGACACGCCAGAAGCTTTCTTT. Translated: CASSLDTPEAFF. This chain links TRBV11-2 with TRBJ1-1; a possible D gene is TRBD1 (5 bases). V shed 3 bases and J shed 8 bases, with 10 bases lying between them. The CDR3 sequence is 12 residues long. In germline, CDR1 is SGHAT, CDR2 FQNNGV.

Concerning this clonotype: A single base separates this from a much larger clone, so it may be a read error. The chain is built from TRBV9 and TRBJ2-2; no clear D gene. Trimming pared 4 bases from V and 7 bases from J, leaving 14 bases between. Germline V gene data show CDR1 as SGDLS and CDR2 as YYNGEE. The CDR3 contains 14 residues. This CDR3 reads CASSQYGGIGELFF. CDR3 nucleotide sequence: TGTGCCAGCAGCCAATATGGCGGCATCGGGGAGCTGTTTTTT.

The gene calls are TRBV5-1 and TRBJ1-1; D perhaps matches TRBD1 (5 bases). V was shortened by 6 bases and J by 4 bases, with 13 bases between the two germline ends. From germline, CDR1 is SGHRS and CDR2 YFSETQ. The CDR3 length is 13 residues. The CDR3 reads CASTLGRGTEAFF. CDR3 coding DNA: TGCGCCAGCACCCTGGGGAGGGGCACTGAAGCTTTCTTT.

This clonotype has ten or more counts. The J gene is TRBJ1-1, the V gene TRBV9; tentative D call: TRBD1 (6 bases). The CDR3 length is 13 residues. Trimming stripped 3 bases from V and 4 bases from J, with 10 bases between. Germline V CDR1 and CDR2: SGDLS, YYNGEE. For the CDR3, the DNA is TGTGCCAGCAGCGCTACAGGGCGCACTGAAGCTTTCTTT. Translation gives CASSATGRTEAFF. Filled out from reference TRBV9 and TRBJ1-1, the complete variable domain reads DSGVTQTPKHLITATGQRVTLRCSPRSGDLSVYWYQQSLDQGLQFLIQYYNGEERAKGNILERFSAQQFPDLHSELNLSSLELGDSALYFCASSATGRTEAFFGQGTRLTVV.

This clonotype was seen repeatedly, ten times or more. The rearrangement uses TRBV28 and TRBJ1-2; D is ambiguous. Trimming removed 5 bases from V and 3 bases from J, with 10 bases in between. In germline, CDR1 is MDHEN, CDR2 SYDVKM. The CDR3 runs 13 residues. CDR3 sequence (DNA): TGTGCCAGCAGTATACGTACACACTATGGCTACACCTTC. This sequence encodes CASSIRTHYGYTF.

Turning to this clonotype: The junction differs from germline at one of its ends, possibly a read error. The chain joins TRBV12-3 or TRBV12-4 to TRBJ1-1; TRBD1 matches at 10 bases. This CDR3 comprises 15 residues. Here the CDR3 reads CVSNFRDRGYTEAFF. For the CDR3, the DNA is TGTGTCAGCAATTTCCGGGACAGGGGATACACTGAAGCTTTCTTT.

In its sample, this clonotype was seen a few times. The CDR3 nucleotides are TGTGCCAGCAGATCGGAGACAGGGTTGAGGCAGCCCCAGCATTTT. It translates to CASRSETGLRQPQHF. The chain links TRBV28 to TRBJ1-5; TRBD1 aligns across 7 bases. The V gene end was trimmed by 6 bases and the J gene end by 7 bases; junction bases not matched to a gene: 12. This CDR3 spans 15 amino acids. Germline V gene sequence: CDR1 MDHEN, CDR2 SYDVKM. Full variable domain (rest looked up from reference TRBV28 and TRBJ1-5): DVKVTQSSRYLVKRTGEKVFLECVQDMDHENMFWYRQDPGLGLRLIYFSYDVKMKEKGDIPEGYSVSREKKERFSLILESASTNQTSMYLCASRSETGLRQPQHFGDGTRLSIL.

The chain links TRBV5-1 to TRBJ1-1; D is ambiguous. V lost 0 bases to trimming and J lost 10 bases, with 13 bases between them. Germline CDR1 and CDR2: SGHRS and YFSETQ. The CDR3 covers 13 residues. CDR3 nucleotide sequence: TGCGCCAGCAGCTTGGAGTTGGGTGTCAGAGCTTTCTTT. This codes for CASSLELGVRAFF.

This clonotype was recorded many times. The chain links TRBV28 to TRBJ1-1; maybe TRBD1 (6 bases). The V gene lost 1 base and the J gene lost 7 bases, with 19 bases spanning the gap. Germline values: CDR1 MDHEN, CDR2 SYDVKM. This CDR3 has 16 residues. The CDR3 loop reads CASSLSQGLSTGEAFF. The CDR3 DNA reads TGTGCCAGCAGTTTATCACAGGGTCTGTCCACTGGTGAAGCTTTCTTT.

The chain employs TRBV5-1 and TRBJ2-7, with D possibly being TRBD1 or TRBD2 (6 bases each). The length of the CDR3 is 14 residues. Deletions cut 0 bases from V and 6 bases from J, with 13 bases between. Germline V gene lookup returns CDR1 SGHRS and CDR2 YFSETQ. The CDR3 coding sequence is TGCGCCAGCAGCTTGGTCGCGAAGGGGGGCGAGCAGTACTTC. It codes for CASSLVAKGGEQYF.

This clonotype occurred many times. This rearrangement joins TRBV28 to TRBJ1-4, with D maybe TRBD1 (6 bases). The length of the CDR3 is 13 residues. Per germline, CDR1 MDHEN and CDR2 SYDVKM. The V gene lost 8 bases and the J gene lost 1 base, with 8 bases spanning the gap. DNA for the CDR3: TGTGCCAGCCTAGGGGGAACTAATGAAAAACTGTTTTTT. This translates into CASLGGTNEKLFF.

This clonotype was counted ten times or more. This chain connects TRBV12-3 or TRBV12-4 to TRBJ1-2; maybe TRBD1 (5 bases). The CDR3 is 15 residues long. V was pared by 0 bases and J by 8 bases, with 16 bases between. Written as DNA, the CDR3 is TGTGCCAGCAGTTTAGCGCTGGGACGCTCGCTCGGCTACACCTTC. Translating it yields CASSLALGRSLGYTF.

V gene TRBV7-9 combines with J gene TRBJ1-2; D is unclear. CDR1 and CDR2 (germline): SEHNR, FQNEAQ (reference sequence). The CDR3 runs 15 residues. V was shortened by 1 base and J by 2 bases, with 11 bases between the two germline ends. CDR3 loop: CASSLVPGHNYGYTF. The CDR3 DNA reads TGTGCCAGCAGCTTAGTGCCCGGGCACAACTATGGCTACACCTTC. The variable domain in full, completed from reference TRBV7-9 and TRBJ1-2, reads DTGVSQNPRHKITKRGQNVTFRCDPISEHNRLYWYRQTLGQGPEFLTYFQNEAQLEKSRLLSDRFSAERPKGSFSTLEIQRTEQGDSAMYLCASSLVPGHNYGYTFGSGTRLTVV.

V and J are TRBV2 and TRBJ2-3, with TRBD2 matching over 11 bases. V shed 7 bases, J shed 4 bases, and the junction held 10 bases outside the gene matches. This CDR3 spans 16 amino acids. The germline V gene has CDR1 SNHLY and CDR2 FYNNEI. The CDR3 here is CASILLLAGESDTQYF. The CDR3 region has the DNA TGTGCCAGCATTCTACTACTAGCGGGAGAATCAGATACGCAGTATTTT.

This clonotype has only a few counts. The rearrangement joins TRBV19 to TRBJ2-5, with TRBD2 matching over 15 bases. Trimming took 3 bases from V and 2 from J; bases not matched to a gene: 4. This CDR3 is 17 amino acids long. The V gene's germline CDR1 is LNHDA and CDR2 SQIVND (reference sequence). This CDR3 is CASSIRTSGRAQETQYF. CDR3 coding DNA: TGTGCCAGTAGTATCAGGACTAGCGGGAGGGCACAAGAGACCCAGTACTTC.